The sequence of this T cell receptor (beta chain) was determined in a study of yellow fever vaccine responses in identical twins. Study observations and caveats: Twin vaccine T cell responses reportedly seemed partly convergent, partly personalized.

TCRdb reprocessed the RT-PCR reads with MiXCR, giving one entry per CDR3 protein. The table records more than 650 distinct CDR3 sequences, approximately 83% of them present only once. The CDR3 sequence is 16 residues long. Germline CDR1 is MNHNS and CDR2 is SASEGT. The ends were cut back, 7 bases at V and 1 base at J, with 20 bases in the middle. This clonotype was seen just once. Its specificity is unknown. The V call is TRBV6-1, the J call TRBJ2-7; possible D gene TRBD2, 5 bases. The source of this sequence is a woman aged 18-29 years who received the yellow fever vaccine. This material consisted of T cells from blood (PBMCs), unsorted or a sorted subset (not recorded which), taken before or after yellow fever vaccination (not recorded which). The CDR3 protein is CASKEREMGESYEQYV. CDR3 DNA sequence: TGTGCCAGCAAGGAGAGGGAAATGGGTGAATCCTACGAGCAGTACGTC.